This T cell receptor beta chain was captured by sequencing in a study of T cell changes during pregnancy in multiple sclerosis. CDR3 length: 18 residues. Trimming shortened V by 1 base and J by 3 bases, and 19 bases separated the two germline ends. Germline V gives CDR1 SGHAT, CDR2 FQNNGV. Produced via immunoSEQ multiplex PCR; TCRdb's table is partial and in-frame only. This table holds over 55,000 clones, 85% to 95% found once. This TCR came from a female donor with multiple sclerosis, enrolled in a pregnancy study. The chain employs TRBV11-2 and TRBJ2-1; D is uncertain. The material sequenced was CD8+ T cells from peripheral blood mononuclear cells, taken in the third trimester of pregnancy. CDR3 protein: CASSLVPTSARLYNEQFF. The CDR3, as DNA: TGTGCCAGCAGCTTAGTCCCCACAAGCGCCCGCCTCTACAATGAGCAGTTCTTC. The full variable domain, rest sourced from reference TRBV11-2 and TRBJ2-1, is EAGVAQSPRYKIIEKRQSVAFWCNPISGHATLYWYQQILGQGPKLLIQFQNNGVVDDSQLPKDRFSAERLKGVDSTLKIQPAKLEDSAVYLCASSLVPTSARLYNEQFFGPGTRLTVL.